What follows describes a single TCR beta chain. It lacks a known antigen. One base away there is no much larger clone; base qualities are not given. A patient's vitiligo counted as stable when the lesions had not changed at all during the previous 6 months. For classification as stable, the absence of confetti depigmentation, a clinical sign of active vitiligo, was additionally required. Anyone who had been treated within the previous three months was excluded from the study. PBMCs were isolated from heparinized blood by Ficoll density gradient centrifugation and were subsequently flash-frozen. Looking up the germline V gene yields CDR1 KGHSH and CDR2 LQKENI. V was cut back by 3 bases and J by 5 bases, leaving a gap of 10 bases between them. From cysteine to phenylalanine, the CDR3 is 13 amino acids long. CDR3 DNA only is kept here, 39 bases in frame from base 1. The immunoSEQ hsTCRB kit was used to amplify TCR beta chains from the genomic DNA. TCR beta libraries were sequenced on an Illumina MiSeq instrument by the immunoSEQ service. Per the source publication's procedure: Repertoire data were analyzed with the immunoSEQ Analyzer. Not all clones reach the TCRdb copy of this immuneACCESS table, which keeps in-frame sequences only. Checked studies attribute under half of the gap to unresolved V genes and leave the rest unexplained. That table is the source of V, J and clone size, and D and trimming were worked out from the DNA. In this sample the table shows more than 70,000 clones, about 91% of which occur a single time. The biggest ten clones account for 4% to 5.5% of the sample.

The sample comes from a study of resident and recirculating memory T cells in vitiligo (dated by TCRdb to the late 2010s). Notes on the research overall: The study took epidermis from shave biopsies of two lesional and two nonlesional sites, plus PBMCs, from each of a few stable vitiligo patients for TCR beta sequencing. Human TCR beta sequencing was used to test whether specific clones in lesional vitiligo skin differed from clones in nonlesional skin and blood. Samples were homogenized without cell sorting just before genomic DNA extraction with the Qiagen DNeasy Blood & Tissue Kit.

Points the paper makes about the study in general: Even within a single patient, overlap and correlation analysis found no significant repertoire overlap between any biopsies apart from each lesion compared with itself. Clonality was not the same from one vitiligo lesion to another, and no unique dominant TCR clone turned up. Because TCR sequences were not shared across biopsy sites or across patients, the findings suggest that different lesions are infiltrated by different T cell clones, a pattern described as private specificity. Working out how much the T cell clones identified in the vitiligo lesions and the human Trm versus Tcm pools each contribute will require future mechanistic studies.

The sequence joins TRBV18 to TRBJ2-5; confidence is insufficient to name the D gene. Sequencing input: blood. This TCR was recovered from a male donor with vitiligo. The DNA sequence follows: TGTGCCAGCTCACCGAGGATGGATGAGACCCAGTACTTC. This translates into CASSPRMDETQYF.